This is a list of T cell receptor beta chains from one sample in a study of response to subunit inactivated influenza vaccine. Via MiXCR, TCRdb re-called the RT-PCR reads, giving one row per CDR3 protein. The table records roughly 790,000 distinct CDR3 sequences, around 21% of them present only once. Sequencing was performed on PBMCs from blood, taken approximately 5 days after vaccination. The receptors derive from a man between 50 and 59 years old who received an inactivated influenza vaccine. CDR3s include the opening cysteine and the closing phenylalanine or tryptophan. The D gene is left open where the match is weak. Expanded clones are given a class, and other clones once, few, many or no size at all.

size	V	D	J	length	DNA	CDR3
NA	TRBV7-8	NA	TRBJ2-6	18	TGTGCCAGCAGCTTAGCGTTACCCTTGGGTCCTGGGGCCAACGTCCTGACTTTC	CASSLALPLGPGANVLTF
few	TRBV12-3/TRBV12-4	TRBD2	TRBJ2-2	15	TGTGCCAGCATGCTAGCGGGGGGGCCTTTAGGGGAGCTGTTTTTT	CASMLAGGPLGELFF
NA	TRBV10-2	TRBD1	TRBJ1-2	13	TGCGCCAGCAGTGAGACGGACAGGGGCGGCTACACCTTC	CASSETDRGGYTF
many	TRBV7-9	NA	TRBJ2-3	13	TGTGCCAGCAGCTTTAAAGGCCCAGATACGCAGTATTTT	CASSFKGPDTQYF
many	TRBV9	NA	TRBJ2-7	16	TGTGCCAGCAGCGTATTAAGGAGGGACTCATTCTACGAGCAGTACTTC	CASSVLRRDSFYEQYF
many	TRBV6-2/TRBV6-3	NA	TRBJ2-7	17	TGTGCCAGCAGCTCACGTTTCCGGGACAAGGGCCACTACGAGCAGTACTTC	CASSSRFRDKGHYEQYF
few	TRBV7-9	TRBD1	TRBJ2-1	16	TGTGCCAGCAGCACTATGCGACAGGGTGGTAGAGATGAGCAGTTCTTC	CASSTMRQGGRDEQFF
few	TRBV12-3/TRBV12-4	NA	TRBJ2-2	16	TGTGCCAGCAGTTGGGCCGGGACGGCGAACACCGGGGAGCTGTTTTTT	CASSWAGTANTGELFF
NA	TRBV19	NA	TRBJ2-7	13	TGTGCCAGTAGTGGGTCAGGGCCCTACGAGCAGTACTTC	CASSGSGPYEQYF
few	TRBV11-2	NA	TRBJ2-4	13	TGTGCCAGCCCGAAGATGGGCAAAAACATTCAGTACTTC	CASPKMGKNIQYF
NA	TRBV20-1	NA	TRBJ2-7	9	TGCAGTGCTAGTCTCGAGCAGTACTTC	CSASLEQYF
NA	TRBV20-1	NA	TRBJ1-1	14	TGCAGTGCTGCTACAGGGTCCATGAACACTGAAGCTTTCTTT	CSAATGSMNTEAFF
few	TRBV4-3	NA	TRBJ2-1	13	TGCGCCAGCAGCCAAATAGCGTACAATGAGCAGTTCTTC	CASSQIAYNEQFF
NA	TRBV6-1	TRBD1	TRBJ1-4	14	TGTGCCAGCAGTGGAACCGGGACAGGGGAAAAACTGTTTTTT	CASSGTGTGEKLFF
NA	TRBV5-1	NA	TRBJ1-1	17	TGCGCCAGCAGCTTGGATGGACGGGCGTCCATGAACACTGAAGCTTTCTTT	CASSLDGRASMNTEAFF
few	TRBV28	NA	TRBJ2-7	12	TGTGCCATCGGGACGGCCCACTACGAGCAGTACTTC	CAIGTAHYEQYF
NA	TRBV20-1	NA	TRBJ1-2	14	TGCAGTGCTAGAGATCCGGGCTGGGGCGATGGCTACACCTTC	CSARDPGWGDGYTF
few	TRBV10-3	NA	TRBJ2-1	18	TGTGCCATCAGTGAGTCCCAACTAGCCCCCTCCTCCTACAATGAGCAGTTCTTC	CAISESQLAPSSYNEQFF
few	TRBV20-1	NA	TRBJ2-1	15	TGCAGTGCTAGCTGGCACCTGAGCTCCTACAATGAGCAGTTCTTC	CSASWHLSSYNEQFF
NA	TRBV6-1	NA	TRBJ2-1	16	TGTGCCAGCAGTGCAATGCTCGGGACAACCTACAATGAGCAGTTCTTC	CASSAMLGTTYNEQFF
few	TRBV20-1	NA	TRBJ1-6	11	TGCAGTGCTAGCTCAGTTTCACCCCTCCACTTT	CSASSVSPLHF
NA	TRBV25-1	NA	TRBJ2-3	12	TGTGCCAGCAGTATTTCTCCAGATACGCAGTATTTT	CASSISPDTQYF
few	TRBV10-2	NA	TRBJ2-3	17	TGCGCCAGCAGTGAGGCCCGGCGACCCATACCCACAGATACGCAGTATTTT	CASSEARRPIPTDTQYF
NA	TRBV5-1	NA	TRBJ1-3	19	TGCGCCAGCAGCCTGAGCTACGTGATCCCGGTTAACTCTGGAAACACCATATATTTT	CASSLSYVIPVNSGNTIYF
few	TRBV4-3	NA	TRBJ1-3	15	TGCGCCAGCAGCCAAGAGCTGGCCTGGGGAAACACCATATATTTT	CASSQELAWGNTIYF
NA	TRBV12-3/TRBV12-4	NA	TRBJ2-7	15	TGTGCCAGCAGTTTGGGGGTAGGGGAATGGTACGAGCAGTACTTC	CASSLGVGEWYEQYF
few	TRBV10-3	NA	TRBJ2-3	14	TGTGCCATCAGTGAGTCGCGTGGCGGAGATACGCAGTATTTT	CAISESRGGDTQYF
NA	TRBV6-5	TRBD2	TRBJ2-5	15	TGTGCCAGCAGTTACTCTAGCGGGGGGGGAGAGACCCAGTACTTC	CASSYSSGGGETQYF
NA	TRBV7-2	NA	TRBJ2-3	15	TGTGCCAGCAGCCTCCTTGCAAGGTGGACAGATACGCAGTATTTT	CASSLLARWTDTQYF
many	TRBV20-1	TRBD2	TRBJ2-3	14	TGCAGTGCAACGACGGGGGGTAGCACAGATACGCAGTATTTT	CSATTGGSTDTQYF
NA	TRBV7-2	NA	TRBJ2-5	14	TGTGCCAGCAGCCGGGAAGGGGGCCAAGAGACCCAGTACTTC	CASSREGGQETQYF
NA	TRBV12-3/TRBV12-4	NA	TRBJ2-1	16	TGTGCCAGCAGTTTATTGGAGGGGGCCCTCTACAATGAGCAGTTCTTC	CASSLLEGALYNEQFF
NA	TRBV5-1	TRBD2	TRBJ2-5	16	TGCGCCAGCAGCTTTCCTAGCGGGGGCCTACAAGAGACCCAGTACTTC	CASSFPSGGLQETQYF
NA	TRBV7-9	NA	TRBJ1-4	14	TGTGCCAGCAGCACTTTTCAGGGAAATGAAAAACTGTTTTTT	CASSTFQGNEKLFF